These 2 T cell receptor beta chains share one sample of origin, sequenced in a study of cytomegalovirus exposure and HLA in healthy donors. A multiplex PCR was run with 60 Vbeta primers and 13 Jbeta primers. TCRdb's table, derived via immunoSEQ multiplex PCR, lists solely in-frame clones and lacks some. The sample carries some 97,000 clones, more than 65% recorded once. The sample was PBMCs. These receptors originate from a woman aged 18-35 years in good health and CMV-seronegative.

As regards this clone: A read error may produce the germline difference seen at one junction end. This chain connects TRBV7-9 to TRBJ1-4, with D possibly TRBD1 on 6 matching bases. Germline CDR1 reads SEHNR; CDR2 reads FQNEAQ (reference sequence). CDR3 length: 14 amino acids. CDR3 sequence: CSSSLPGARGKLFF. The CDR3 nucleotides read TGTTCCAGCAGCTTACCAGGGGCGCGTGGAAAACTGTTTTTT.

The chain uses TRBV7-9 and TRBJ2-7, with D possibly being TRBD2 (5 bases). CDR1 is SEHNR, CDR2 FQNEAQ, per germline (reference sequence). Trimming shortened V by 8 bases and J by 2 bases, and 7 bases separated the two germline ends. CDR3 length: 11 residues. The CDR3 DNA reads TGTGCCAGCGGAGGAACCTACGAGCAGTACTTC. Translating it yields CASGGTYEQYF.